The 5 T cell receptor beta chains reported below all come from one sample, sequenced in a study of T cells after posttransplantation cyclophosphamide. Cyclophosphamide on days +3 and +4 followed busulfan-fludarabine conditioning and a marrow graft. TCRdb's copy holds only in-frame clones and misses some; the assay was immunoSEQ multiplex PCR. The sample yields about 19,000 clones, around 70% seen once. The specimen was PBMCs, collected after an allogeneic stem cell transplant with post-transplant cyclophosphamide. These receptor sequences come from a young adult male patient who received an allogeneic stem cell transplant from a related donor, was CMV-positive, and had acute GVHD only. Among the T cells, some may be from the graft donor.

This clone has just a few counts. The V and J genes are TRBV27 and TRBJ2-7; D is perhaps TRBD2 (6 bases). The V gene's germline CDR1 is MNHEY and CDR2 SMNVEV (reference sequence). V shed 3 bases and J shed 2 bases, with 14 bases lying between them. The CDR3 length is 15 residues. The CDR3 region is CASSLLGGEAYEQYF. The DNA for the CDR3 is TGTGCCAGCAGTTTGTTGGGCGGGGAGGCCTACGAGCAGTACTTC.

This rearrangement joins TRBV7-2 to TRBJ2-7, with D hard to call. V shed 3 bases and J shed 0 bases, with 9 bases lying between them. CDR1 is SGHTA, CDR2 FQGNSA, per germline. The CDR3 has 14 amino acids. CDR3 sequence reads: CASSFLGFSYEQYF. CDR3 sequence (DNA): TGTGCCAGCAGCTTTCTAGGCTTCTCCTACGAGCAGTACTTC.

The V gene is TRBV4-2, the J gene TRBJ1-1; 7 positions agree with TRBD1. The V gene end was trimmed by 2 bases and the J gene end by 7 bases; junction bases not matched to a gene: 7. There are 14 residues in the CDR3. Per the germline V gene, CDR1 is LGHNA and CDR2 is YNFKEQ. CDR3 in amino acids: CASSQSSGGFEAFF. In nucleotides, the CDR3 is TGTGCCAGCAGCCAATCGTCAGGGGGTTTTGAAGCTTTCTTT.

This clone was seen a handful of times. The gene calls are TRBV19 and TRBJ1-3; TRBD1 matches at 8 bases. The CDR3 is made up of 17 amino acids. V lost 7 bases and J lost 1; bases outside the gene matches: 12. CDR1 is LNHDA, CDR2 SQIVND, per germline (reference sequence). The DNA for the CDR3 is TGTGCCAGTACCGCCCTCGACAGGGGACGATCTGGAAACACCATATATTTT. Residues: CASTALDRGRSGNTIYF.

The chain employs TRBV11-2 and TRBJ1-6; D ambiguous. From germline, CDR1 is SGHAT and CDR2 FQNNGV. V shed 2 bases and J shed 10 bases, with 12 bases lying between them. The length of the CDR3 is 14 residues. CDR3 sequence reads: CASSLTPRVSPLHF. CDR3 sequence (DNA): TGTGCCAGCAGCTTAACCCCCCGGGTCTCACCCCTCCACTTT.